This passage covers 6 T cell receptor beta chains from one sample sequenced in a study of CD8 T cells in ankylosing spondylitis. Via MiXCR, TCRdb re-called the 5' RACE reads, giving one row per CDR3 protein. This sample has just over 350,000 distinct CDR3 sequences, with approximately 20% found just once. Input material: blood, either unsorted or a sorted T cell fraction (not recorded which). These receptors originate from a male donor with ankylosing spondylitis or in good health (not recorded which).

This chain joins TRBV30 and TRBJ2-3; tentative D call: TRBD1 (5 bases). The CDR3 is made up of 16 amino acids. Trimming removed 0 bases from V and 0 bases from J, with 13 bases in between. Germline V gene sequence: CDR1 GTSNPN, CDR2 SVGIG (reference sequence). DNA of the CDR3: TGTGCCTGGAGTGTTGACAGCTACTCTAGCACAGATACGCAGTATTTT. Protein: CAWSVDSYSSTDTQYF.

This clonotype was seen a handful of times. This sequence joins TRBV20-1 and TRBJ2-7; D is perhaps TRBD2 (5 bases). The germline gives CDR1 DFQATT, CDR2 SNEGSKA (reference sequence). Deletions cut 2 bases from V and 0 bases from J, with 11 bases between. The CDR3 has 14 amino acids. The CDR3 loop is CSARQLGSSYEQYF. The CDR3 nucleotides are TGCAGTGCTAGACAACTAGGGAGCTCCTACGAGCAGTACTTC.

This clonotype was counted at least ten times. The V call is TRBV12-3 or TRBV12-4, the J call TRBJ2-2, with D perhaps matching TRBD2 (6 bases). V dropped 3 bases and J dropped 8 bases, with 7 bases sitting between them. The CDR3 runs 12 residues. In DNA, the CDR3 is TGTGCCAGCAGTTTCGGGGGAGGGGAGCTGTTTTTT. Translating gives CASSFGGGELFF.

This clonotype occurred a few times. This chain links TRBV9 with TRBJ2-1; TRBD2 aligns across 12 bases. Per germline, CDR1 SGDLS and CDR2 YYNGEE. The CDR3 loop spans 16 amino acids. Germline trimming cut 3 bases from V and 7 bases from J; bases unmatched to any gene: 8. The CDR3, as DNA: TGTGCCAGCAGCGCCCCGACTAGCGGGGGATCAAATGAGCAGTTCTTC. It translates to CASSAPTSGGSNEQFF.

V usage is TRBV12-3 or TRBV12-4 and J usage is TRBJ2-4, with 8 positions matching TRBD2. CDR3 length: 15 residues. Losses at the gene ends were 3 bases for V and 1 base for J; bases not matched to a gene: 2. The CDR3 DNA reads as TGTGCCAGCAGTTTTATAGCGGGGGCCAAAAACATTCAGTACTTC. This gives the protein CASSFIAGAKNIQYF.

In nucleotides, the CDR3 is TGTGCCAGCAGCCCAAAGGACAGGCTGCAAGAGACCCAGTACTTC. Its translation: CASSPKDRLQETQYF. This chain connects TRBV11-2 to TRBJ2-5; 7 bases fit TRBD1. Germline lookup yields CDR1 SGHAT and CDR2 FQNNGV. V lost 5 bases, J lost 2 bases, and 8 bases stayed unmatched. The CDR3 runs to 15 residues.